Included here is one TCR beta chain sequence, with context. Its antigen is unidentified. The germline V and J ends were trimmed by 8 bases and 7 bases, with 17 bases remaining between them. The CDR3 covers 13 residues. CDR1 and CDR2 from the germline V gene are LGHNA and YSLEER. This PCR relied on a set of 60 Vbeta primers and 13 Jbeta primers. Method: immunoSEQ multiplex PCR; TCRdb's copy keeps in-frame clones and lacks some. The sample consists of roughly 180,000 clones, around 75% of them appearing once. The record originates from a study of cytomegalovirus exposure and HLA in healthy donors. Study outcomes and limitations: Reported findings show TCR beta sequences accurately forecast HLA-A and HLA-B alleles in most subjects.

The chain is built from TRBV4-3 and TRBJ2-5, with TRBD2 as a possible D gene (7 bases). Sequenced material: PBMCs. The TCR sequence derives from a woman aged 30 to 39 in good health and CMV-seropositive. The CDR3 region is CASSMGGGGTQYF. In DNA, the CDR3 is TGCGCCAGCTCGATGGGAGGGGGAGGGACCCAGTACTTC.